These 6 T cell receptor beta chains came from one sample sequenced in a study of cytomegalovirus exposure and HLA in healthy donors. Produced via immunoSEQ multiplex PCR; TCRdb's table is partial and in-frame only. The sample has around 70,000 clones; approximately 90% are singletons. The specimen sequenced was PBMCs. These TCRs come from a man aged 18 to 30 in good health and CMV-seronegative.

V usage is TRBV28 and J usage is TRBJ2-7; possible D gene TRBD1, 5 bases. Trimming left V 5 bases short and J 6 bases short, with 11 bases between. CDR3 length equals 12 residues. Germline lookup yields CDR1 MDHEN and CDR2 SYDVKM. CDR3 in amino acids: CASSSRVLEQYF. The CDR3 DNA reads as TGTGCCAGCAGTAGCAGGGTTCTCGAGCAGTACTTC.

The V and J genes are TRBV2 and TRBJ1-2, with D possibly matching TRBD1 (6 bases). The germline V gene has CDR1 SNHLY and CDR2 FYNNEI. The CDR3 extends over 15 amino acids. Trimming removed 0 bases at V and 8 bases at J, with 16 bases between. This CDR3 is CASSEAWGQSGGYTF. The DNA of the CDR3 is TGTGCCAGCAGTGAAGCGTGGGGGCAATCGGGGGGCTACACCTTC.

Concerning this clone: One end of the junction fails to match germline, which may point to a read error. The J gene is TRBJ2-7, the V gene TRBV5-5; 10 nucleotides align to TRBD2. CDR1 is SGHKS, CDR2 YYEKEE, per germline (reference sequence). The CDR3 length is 12 residues. This chain's CDR3 is CASSPWEREGRF. The CDR3 nucleotides are TGTGCCAGCAGCCCCTGGGAGCGGGAGGGCCGCTTC.

This chain uses TRBV12-5 with TRBJ1-5; tentative D call: TRBD1 (6 bases). Germline CDR1 and CDR2: LGHNT and FRNRAP. V was shortened by 6 bases and J by 1 base, with 10 bases between the two germline ends. The CDR3 consists of 14 residues. This CDR3 reads CASGPGQSNQPQHF. The CDR3 nucleotides read TGTGCTAGTGGCCCCGGACAGAGCAATCAGCCCCAGCATTTT.

The chain couples TRBV15 to TRBJ2-5; TRBD2 aligns across 7 bases. Germline CDR1 LNHNV, CDR2 YYDKDF (reference sequence). V lost 3 bases to trimming and J lost 5 bases; unmatched junction nucleotides: 3. There are 13 residues in the CDR3. CDR3 protein: CATSSLGGETQYF. The CDR3 bases are TGTGCCACCAGCAGCCTGGGGGGGGAGACCCAGTACTTC.

This clone was found a few times. This chain links TRBV6-4 with TRBJ2-1, with 9 nucleotides matching TRBD2. V lost 8 bases to trimming and J lost 4 bases; unmatched junction nucleotides: 6. The CDR3 spans 14 residues. Germline CDR1 reads MRHNA; CDR2 reads SNTAGT. CDR3 bases: TGTGCCAGCGCGGCGGGAGGGCTTTACAATGAGCAGTTCTTC. This encodes CASAAGGLYNEQFF.